This T cell receptor (beta chain) was captured in a study of blood T cell repertoires in COVID-19. This clone was observed at least ten times. The repertoire was sequenced with immunoSEQ multiplex PCR; TCRdb's copy has only in-frame clones and lacks some. The data contain some 200,000 clones, 85% to 90% of them singletons. Germline CDR1 is SGHDN and CDR2 is FVKESK. The V end was cut by 0 bases, the J end by 3 bases, with 8 bases between. The CDR3 loop spans 15 amino acids. J is TRBJ2-2 and V is TRBV14, with D unresolved. Sequences were obtained from peripheral blood. The TCR sequence derives from a woman aged 55 to 70 with acute or convalescent COVID-19. The CDR3 DNA follows: TGTGCCAGCAGCCAAGATTTACGGTACACCGGGGAGCTGTTTTTT. It specifies CASSQDLRYTGELFF.